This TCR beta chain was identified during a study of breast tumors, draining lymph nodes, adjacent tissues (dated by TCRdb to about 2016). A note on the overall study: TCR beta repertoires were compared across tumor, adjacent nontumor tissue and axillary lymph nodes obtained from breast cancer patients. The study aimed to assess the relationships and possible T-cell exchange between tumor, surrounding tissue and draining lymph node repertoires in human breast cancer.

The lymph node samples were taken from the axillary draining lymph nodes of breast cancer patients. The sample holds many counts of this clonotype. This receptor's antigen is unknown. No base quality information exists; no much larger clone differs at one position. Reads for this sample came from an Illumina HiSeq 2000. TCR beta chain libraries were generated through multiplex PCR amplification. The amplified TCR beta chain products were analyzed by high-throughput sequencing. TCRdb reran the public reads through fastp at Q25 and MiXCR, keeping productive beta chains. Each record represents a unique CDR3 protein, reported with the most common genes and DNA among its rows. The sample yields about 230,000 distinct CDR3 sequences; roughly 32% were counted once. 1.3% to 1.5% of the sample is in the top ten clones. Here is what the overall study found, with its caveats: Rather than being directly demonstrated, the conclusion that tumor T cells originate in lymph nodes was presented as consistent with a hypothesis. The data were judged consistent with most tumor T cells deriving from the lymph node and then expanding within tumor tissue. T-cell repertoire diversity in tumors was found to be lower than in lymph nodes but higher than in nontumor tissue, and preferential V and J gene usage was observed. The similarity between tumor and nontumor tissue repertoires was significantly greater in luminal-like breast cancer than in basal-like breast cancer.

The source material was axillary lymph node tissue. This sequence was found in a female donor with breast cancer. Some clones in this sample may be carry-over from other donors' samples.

The DNA is TGCGCCAGCAGCATAGATAGCGGGAGGTCTAGTGAGCAGTTCTTC. Protein translation: CASSIDSGRSSEQFF. The rearranged segments are TRBV5-1 and TRBJ2-1, with 10 central nucleotides matching TRBD2. Trimming accounts for 4 bases at V and 9 bases at J, while the number of junction bases matched to no gene is 10. Counted from cysteine to phenylalanine, this CDR3 has 15 amino acids. CDR3 DNA is the only sequence kept; it has 45 bases, read in frame from the first base. CDR1 and CDR2 are drawn from the germline V gene: SGHRS, YFSETQ.